Shown below are 9 T cell receptor beta chains from a single sample sequenced in a study of CD8+CD57+ T cells in acquired aplastic anemia. The use of genomic DNA as template underpinned the TCR beta VDJ and CDR3 profiling. TCRdb reanalysed the reads using MiXCR and keeps one entry per CDR3 protein. This repertoire shows about 160,000 distinct CDR3 sequences, about half found once; its top ten account for 2.5% to 4%. Before being chosen for sequencing, patients had shown CD8+CD57+ cell expansion by flow cytometry. Sample: sorted CD4+, CD8+, or CD8+CD57+ T cells (not recorded which) from PBMCs. The receptors shown here come from a human donor with aplastic anemia.

As to this clonotype: It may be a read error: a sequence one base away is much more abundant. The chain couples TRBV6-5 to TRBJ1-2, with 10 nucleotides matching TRBD1. J gave up 8 bases and V 4 bases, and 7 bases lay outside the gene matches. Germline CDR1 reads MNHEY; CDR2 reads SVGAGI. The CDR3 is 14 amino acids. CDR3 nucleotide sequence: TGTGCCAGCAGTTCTCGACAGGGGGCTGACGGCTACACCTTC. It codes for CASSSRQGADGYTF.

This clonotype has ten or more counts. V usage is TRBV9 and J usage is TRBJ1-2; no firm D call. CDR3 length: 11 amino acids. Between the trimmed V and J ends, which lost 7 bases and 1 base, there was a span of 5 bases. Germline CDR1 reads SGDLS; CDR2 reads YYNGEE. The CDR3 spells CASSNNYGYTF. Written as DNA, the CDR3 is TGTGCCAGCTCAAATAACTATGGCTACACCTTC. Variable domain in full (rest from reference TRBV9 and TRBJ1-2): DSGVTQTPKHLITATGQRVTLRCSPRSGDLSVYWYQQSLDQGLQFLIQYYNGEERAKGNILERFSAQQFPDLHSELNLSSLELGDSALYFCASSNNYGYTFGSGTRLTVV.

This clonotype is medium-sized (0.01 to 0.1%) in the sample. The gene calls are TRBV7-9 and TRBJ2-3; 7 bases map to TRBD2. The CDR3 consists of 13 residues. Unmatched junction bases numbered 5, after V lost 11 bases and J lost 0 bases. CDR1 is SEHNR and CDR2 is FQNEAQ in the germline V gene (reference sequence). CDR3 nucleotides: TGTGCCGGGAGTAGCGGGAGCACAGATACGCAGTATTTT. It encodes CAGSSGSTDTQYF.

J is TRBJ2-5 and V is TRBV10-3; 7 positions match TRBD1. V lost 8 bases to trimming and J lost 5 bases; unmatched junction nucleotides: 8. Germline CDR1 is ENHRY and CDR2 is SYGVKD. CDR3 length equals 13 residues. The CDR3 sequence: CAILRGRGETQYF. CDR3 nucleotide sequence: TGTGCCATCCTTAGGGGGCGCGGTGAGACCCAGTACTTC.

The gene calls are TRBV6-5 and TRBJ1-6; no reliable D call. V was shortened by 2 bases and J by 7 bases, with 12 bases between the two germline ends. CDR1 is MNHEY, CDR2 SVGAGI, per germline. The CDR3 has 15 amino acids. This chain's CDR3 is CASSYMGKPNSPLHF. CDR3 nucleotides: TGTGCCAGCAGTTACATGGGAAAACCGAATTCACCCCTCCACTTT.

The chain uses TRBV2 and TRBJ2-7; the match to TRBD1 covers 9 bases. Looked up from germline, CDR1 is SNHLY and CDR2 is FYNNEI. CDR3 length equals 12 residues. The V gene end was trimmed by 10 bases and the J gene end by 5 bases; junction bases not matched to a gene: 6. This CDR3 is CANVGTGNEQYF. In DNA, the CDR3 is TGTGCCAACGTCGGGACAGGGAACGAGCAGTACTTC.

The J gene is TRBJ2-2, the V gene TRBV25-1; the match to TRBD1 covers 11 bases. Germline V gene lookup returns CDR1 MGHDK and CDR2 SYGVNS. V was pared by 10 bases and J by 3 bases, with 4 bases of the junction left unmatched. The CDR3 runs to 14 residues. DNA of the CDR3: TGTGCCATCCAGGGACAGGGGGACACCGGGGAGCTGTTTTTT. It yields the protein CAIQGQGDTGELFF.

This clonotype was observed a single time. The genes are TRBV25-1 and TRBJ2-5; 10 bases map to TRBD2. Trimming took 10 bases from V and 3 from J; bases not matched to a gene: 5. The CDR3 runs 13 residues. The germline gives CDR1 MGHDK, CDR2 SYGVNS. In nucleotides, the CDR3 is TGTGCCACTGGGACTAGCGTTAAAGAGACCCAGTACTTC. It yields the protein CATGTSVKETQYF.

The sample holds one count of this clonotype. The rearrangement joins TRBV20-1 to TRBJ2-5; D is unclear. The CDR3 totals 11 residues. The V end lost 5 bases, the J end lost 0 bases, and 4 bases lay between the germline ends. The germline V gene encodes CDR1 DFQATT and CDR2 SNEGSKA (reference sequence). The CDR3 bases are TGCAGTGCTGCTCACCAAGAGACCCAGTACTTC. It yields the protein CSAAHQETQYF.